Reported below is one T cell receptor beta chain. What it recognizes is unknown. The sample belongs to a study of T cell responses to AZD1222 COVID-19 vaccine. Overall study findings and caveats: In all cases, repertoires were sampled only after the peak T cell response. Baseline serostatus was positive in only six AZD1222 recipients. Most donors were white British, females outnumbered males, and clonal diversity was possibly underestimated.

Using immunoSEQ multiplex PCR, the repertoire was profiled, and TCRdb retains in-frame clones only, with some absent. The sample yields around 150,000 clones, more than 85% seen once. In germline, CDR1 is SGHAT, CDR2 FQDESV (reference sequence). The trim removed 5 bases at V and 0 bases at J, leaving 4 bases unmatched. CDR3 size: 15 residues. Source: peripheral blood, taken 28 days after the second AZD1222 dose. The clonotype comes from an adult who received the AZD1222 COVID-19 vaccine. The rearrangement joins TRBV11-1 to TRBJ1-3; TRBD1 matches at 7 bases. The chain's CDR3 is CASSTGTDSGNTIYF. Here the CDR3 DNA reads TGTGCCAGCAGCACCGGGACAGACTCTGGAAACACCATATATTTT.